The clone carrying this T cell receptor beta chain was recorded a few times. There are 15 residues in the CDR3. The J segment lost 0 bases and the V segment lost 4 bases, leaving 3 bases of the junction unmatched. The record originates from a study of T-cell reconstitution after alpha-beta-depleted transplantation in children. Researchers prepared the TCRbeta library using unique molecular identifiers, the study reports. Each CDR3 protein is one row after TCRdb ran MiXCR on the PCR reads. The sample yields 610,000 or so distinct CDR3 sequences, roughly 27% seen once. The sample was PBMCs, taken before TCRalphabeta/CD19-depleted stem cell transplant. This TCR derives from a boy under three years old with Wiskott-Aldrich syndrome, due to receive a stem cell transplant. The chain couples TRBV12-3 or TRBV12-4 to TRBJ2-3, with TRBD2 matching over 8 bases. The chain's CDR3 is CASSYIAGSTDTQYF. The DNA of the CDR3 is TGTGCCAGCAGTTACATAGCGGGGAGCACAGATACGCAGTATTTT.